The 8 T cell receptor beta chains presented below share a single source sample, sequenced in a study of CD4+ T cells in melanoma. Generated by immunoSEQ multiplex PCR, the TCRdb table keeps only in-frame clones and is missing some. The profile shows 55,000 or so clones, about 72% of them singletons. The sequencing input was tumor tissue. The receptors originated from a human donor with melanoma.

J is TRBJ1-6 and V is TRBV6-1; D is uncertain. Between the trimmed V and J ends, which lost 4 bases and 7 bases, there was a span of 8 bases. Germline V gives CDR1 MNHNS, CDR2 SASEGT. CDR3 size: 13 residues. In DNA, the CDR3 is TGTGCCAGCAGTGGCCAGGACAATTCACCCCTCCACTTT. Protein product: CASSGQDNSPLHF.

The chain uses TRBV6-5 and TRBJ2-1; no reliable D call. V lost 5 bases and J 0 bases, leaving 8 bases between the germline ends. Germline CDR1 reads MNHEY; CDR2 reads SVGAGI. The CDR3 has 14 residues. CDR3 loop: CASSRDRSYNEQFF. Here the CDR3 DNA reads TGTGCCAGCAGTAGGGATCGCTCCTACAATGAGCAGTTCTTC.

The table lists this clone with a count of one. The chain uses TRBV7-8 and TRBJ2-1; D may be TRBD1 (6 bases). Trimming cost V 4 bases and J 9 bases, with 13 bases left between them. Germline V gene data show CDR1 as SGHVS and CDR2 as FQNEAQ. The CDR3 is made up of 13 amino acids. CDR3 in amino acids: CASSSDVGGEQFF. DNA for the CDR3: TGTGCCAGCAGCTCCGATGTAGGGGGTGAGCAGTTCTTC.

The chain links TRBV7-2 to TRBJ2-7; D is unclear. Germline CDR1 and CDR2: SGHTA and FQGNSA. The CDR3 runs 15 residues. The ends were cut back, 5 bases at V and 5 bases at J, with 19 bases in the middle. The CDR3 sequence: CASSQTDGYHDEQYF. Here the CDR3 DNA reads TGTGCCAGCAGCCAAACCGACGGGTACCACGACGAGCAGTACTTC.

V is TRBV6-5 and J is TRBJ2-5, with D perhaps TRBD1 or TRBD2 (5 bases each). V gave up 5 bases and J gave up 5 bases, with 12 bases separating them. This CDR3 has 13 residues. In germline, CDR1 is MNHEY, CDR2 SVGAGI. For the CDR3, the DNA is TGTGCCAGCAGTGGGACCCGACGTGAGACCCAGTACTTC. Amino acid sequence: CASSGTRRETQYF.

The gene calls are TRBV7-8 and TRBJ1-4, with D unresolved. Trimming removed 5 bases from V and 0 bases from J, with 10 bases in between. The V gene's germline CDR1 is SGHVS and CDR2 FQNEAQ. The CDR3 extends over 15 amino acids. In DNA, the CDR3 is TGTGCCAGCAGCCGCTCAGTAGCAACTAATGAAAAACTGTTTTTT. As protein: CASSRSVATNEKLFF.

The chain recombines TRBV18 with TRBJ2-5; D perhaps matches TRBD1 (5 bases). CDR3 length: 17 residues. V was cut by 0 bases and J by 2 bases, with 16 bases left in between. Germline lookup yields CDR1 KGHSH and CDR2 LQKENI. CDR3 in amino acids: CASSPPEGTGKQETQYF. The DNA of the CDR3 is TGTGCCAGCTCACCACCCGAAGGAACAGGAAAACAAGAGACCCAGTACTTC.

The chain recombines TRBV7-9 with TRBJ1-1; D remains ambiguous. The germline gives CDR1 SEHNR, CDR2 FQNEAQ (reference sequence). Trimming stripped 2 bases from V and 8 bases from J, with 9 bases between. This CDR3 has 12 residues. The CDR3 bases are TGTGCCAGCAGCTTATCCCCCAGAGAAGCTTTCTTT. It is translated as CASSLSPREAFF.